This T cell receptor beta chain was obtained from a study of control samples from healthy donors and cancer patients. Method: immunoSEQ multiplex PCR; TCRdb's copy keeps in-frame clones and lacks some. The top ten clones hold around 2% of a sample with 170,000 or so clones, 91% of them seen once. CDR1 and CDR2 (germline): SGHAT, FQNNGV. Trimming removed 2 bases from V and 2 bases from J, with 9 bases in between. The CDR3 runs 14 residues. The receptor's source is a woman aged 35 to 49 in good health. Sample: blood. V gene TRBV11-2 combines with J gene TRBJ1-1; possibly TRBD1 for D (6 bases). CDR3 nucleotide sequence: TGTGCCAGCAGCTTAACAGGGAAAAACACTGAAGCTTTCTTT. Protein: CASSLTGKNTEAFF.